The 25 T cell receptor beta chains below all came from one sample that was sequenced in a study of PD-1 blockade in classical Hodgkin lymphoma. Measured with immunoSEQ multiplex PCR; TCRdb has only the in-frame clones, and not every one. The sample carries approximately 21,000 clones, around 83% recorded once. This sample's time point: cycle 4 day 1 (C4D1), after about 6 weeks of nivolumab. Following autologous stem cell transplantation, relapse occurred in every patient, and exposure to brentuximab vedotin varied. Sequencing was performed on peripheral blood mononuclear cells (PBMCs), taken before the fourth cycle of nivolumab. The receptor set was obtained from a human donor with classical Hodgkin lymphoma.

The chain links TRBV2 to TRBJ2-2; tentatively, D is TRBD2 (6 bases). The V and J ends lost 8 bases and 14 bases respectively, with 12 bases between them. CDR3 length: 10 amino acids. Germline V gives CDR1 SNHLY, CDR2 FYNNEI. The CDR3 region is CASLGDSLFF. The CDR3 bases are TGTGCCAGCCTAGGGGACTCACTGTTTTTT.

This clone has only one observation. This rearrangement joins TRBV7-2 to TRBJ1-5, with 9 bases lining up with TRBD1. V dropped 5 bases and J dropped 4; count of bases not matched to a gene: 9. The germline V gene has CDR1 SGHTA and CDR2 FQGNSA. The CDR3 contains 16 residues. CDR3 loop: CASSMTGTGRNQPQHF. DNA of the CDR3: TGTGCCAGCAGCATGACCGGGACAGGGAGGAATCAGCCCCAGCATTTT.

The genes are TRBV18 and TRBJ1-2; TRBD1 agrees at 7 bases. This CDR3 region has 15 residues. The V segment lost 3 bases and the J segment 5 bases; nucleotides outside the gene matches: 9. Germline V lookup: CDR1 KGHSH, CDR2 LQKENI. The CDR3 sequence: CASSPWGQPFYGYTF. The CDR3 DNA reads as TGTGCCAGCTCACCCTGGGGACAGCCCTTTTATGGCTACACCTTC.

The V gene is TRBV30, the J gene TRBJ1-4; possibly TRBD1 for D (6 bases). V gave up 2 bases and J gave up 0 bases, with 13 bases separating them. Germline lookup yields CDR1 GTSNPN and CDR2 SVGIG (reference sequence). The length of the CDR3 is 16 residues. CDR3 DNA: TGTGCCTGGAGTTGGGGGACACCCACAACTAATGAAAAACTGTTTTTT. Protein product: CAWSWGTPTTNEKLFF. Full variable domain (rest looked up from reference TRBV30 and TRBJ1-4): SQTIHQWPATLVQPVGSPLSLECTVEGTSNPNLYWYRQAAGRGLQLLFYSVGIGQISSEVPQNLSASRPQDRQFILSSKKLLLSDSGFYLCAWSWGTPTTNEKLFFGSGTQLSVL.

This clone has only a few counts. J is TRBJ2-5 and V is TRBV5-1, with 8 positions matching TRBD1. Germline V gene sequence: CDR1 SGHRS, CDR2 YFSETQ. The CDR3 runs 13 residues. The J segment lost 4 bases and the V segment lost 4 bases, leaving 3 bases of the junction unmatched. For the CDR3, the DNA is TGCGCCAGCAGCCAGGGGGCCCGAGAGACCCAGTACTTC. Residues: CASSQGARETQYF. Together with reference TRBV5-1 and TRBJ2-5, the CDR3 gives the full variable domain: KAGVTQTPRYLIKTRGQQVTLSCSPISGHRSVSWYQQTPGQGLQFLFEYFSETQRNKGNFPGRFSGRQFSNSRSEMNVSTLELGDSALYLCASSQGARETQYFGPGTRLLVL.

This sequence joins TRBV14 and TRBJ1-2; unclear D gene. V was pared by 3 bases and J by 5 bases, with 10 bases between. The germline V gene has CDR1 SGHDN and CDR2 FVKESK. This CDR3 contains 13 residues. The CDR3 DNA sequence: TGTGCCAGCAGCCACCAGAGATCTTATGGCTACACCTTC. This encodes CASSHQRSYGYTF.

The gene calls are TRBV7-9 and TRBJ2-1; D not resolved. The CDR3 loop spans 14 amino acids. The germline V and J ends were trimmed by 4 bases and 4 bases, with 11 bases remaining between them. Per germline, CDR1 SEHNR and CDR2 FQNEAQ (reference sequence). The CDR3 DNA sequence: TGTGCCAGCAGCTCCTTTAGGGTATACAATGAGCAGTTCTTC. Its translation is CASSSFRVYNEQFF.

This chain links TRBV2 with TRBJ1-6, with D unresolved. V shed 2 bases and J shed 8 bases, with 13 bases lying between them. The CDR3 has 15 amino acids. CDR1 is SNHLY and CDR2 is FYNNEI in the germline V gene. The CDR3 loop is CASSELLGWDSPLHF. CDR3 bases: TGTGCCAGCAGTGAACTGCTGGGATGGGATTCACCCCTCCACTTT.

The chain couples TRBV21-1 to TRBJ2-1; TRBD1 is the table's D call, not checked against the DNA. TRBV21-1 is designated a pseudogene. The length of the CDR3 is 15 residues. CDR3 sequence (DNA): TGTGCCAGCAGGAGGGACAGACGTTTTTACAATGAGCAGTTCTTC. As protein: CASRRDRRFYNEQFF.

The chain combines TRBV30 with TRBJ1-2; D is undetermined. Germline values: CDR1 GTSNPN, CDR2 SVGIG (reference sequence). CDR3 size: 14 residues. V gave up 2 bases and J gave up 5 bases, with 15 bases separating them. As DNA, the CDR3 is TGTGCCTGGAGTCCCCTCGGACCCGGTTATGGCTACACCTTC. Protein product: CAWSPLGPGYGYTF.

The chain uses TRBV29-1 and TRBJ1-6, with 7 bases matching TRBD1. The CDR3 is made up of 15 amino acids. The germline V gene encodes CDR1 SQVTM and CDR2 ANQGSEA. V lost 6 bases and J lost 0; bases outside the gene matches: 5. The CDR3 sequence is CSVTTGDSYNSPLHF. CDR3 sequence (DNA): TGCAGCGTCACCACAGGGGACTCCTATAATTCACCCCTCCACTTT.

The rearrangement uses TRBV6-5 and TRBJ1-1; tentatively, D is TRBD1 (5 bases). Germline values: CDR1 MNHEY, CDR2 SVGAGI. With 0 bases removed from V and 6 bases from J, the gap between germline ends came to 11 bases. The CDR3 is made up of 14 amino acids. DNA for the CDR3: TGTGCCAGCAGTTACTCGAATTTGGGGCCTGAAGCTTTCTTT. It yields the protein CASSYSNLGPEAFF.

The chain joins TRBV5-5 to TRBJ1-1; 7 bases fit TRBD1. This CDR3 is built from 14 residues. Germline V gene sequence: CDR1 SGHKS, CDR2 YYEKEE (reference sequence). V shed 2 bases and J 4 bases; nucleotides not matched to a gene: 5. CDR3 protein: CASSFLTGSTEAFF. DNA for the CDR3: TGTGCCAGCAGCTTTCTGACAGGGAGCACTGAAGCTTTCTTT.

By share of the sample, this clone is medium-sized. The chain has TRBV15 and TRBJ1-1; tentatively, D is TRBD1 (5 bases). Germline CDR1 reads LNHNV; CDR2 reads YYDKDF (reference sequence). This CDR3 contains 13 residues. The V end lost 2 bases, the J end lost 6 bases, and 10 bases lay between the germline ends. The CDR3: CATSRPVGAEAFF. The CDR3 DNA is TGTGCCACCAGCAGACCCGTGGGGGCTGAAGCTTTCTTT.

The rearrangement uses TRBV7-9 and TRBJ1-2; D is undetermined. The length of the CDR3 is 12 residues. Trimming stripped 1 base from V and 7 bases from J, with 7 bases between. From germline, CDR1 is SEHNR and CDR2 FQNEAQ (reference sequence). This CDR3 is CASSLGGRGYTF. DNA of the CDR3: TGTGCCAGCAGCTTAGGTGGGCGTGGCTACACCTTC.

J is TRBJ1-5 and V is TRBV5-1, with D uncertain. V lost 1 base and J 4 bases, leaving 9 bases between the germline ends. This CDR3 region has 14 residues. Germline V gene data show CDR1 as SGHRS and CDR2 as YFSETQ. In DNA, the CDR3 is TGCGCCAGCAGCTTGTACGGGGAAAATCAGCCCCAGCATTTT. Protein: CASSLYGENQPQHF.

The chain recombines TRBV11-1 with TRBJ2-1; D remains ambiguous. Trimming left V 1 base short and J 0 bases short, with 10 bases between. This CDR3 contains 16 residues. CDR1 and CDR2 (germline): SGHAT, FQDESV (reference sequence). In nucleotides, the CDR3 is TGTGCCAGCAGCTTAGGACGGCGGAGCTCCTACAATGAGCAGTTCTTC. Amino acids: CASSLGRRSSYNEQFF.

This clone was recorded once. This chain joins TRBV7-9 and TRBJ1-2, with a weak D call TRBD1 (5 bases). This CDR3 has 14 amino acids. Germline assignment: CDR1 SEHNR and CDR2 FQNEAQ (reference sequence). The ends were cut back, 5 bases at V and 5 bases at J, with 15 bases in the middle. The CDR3 DNA reads as TGTGCCAGCAGCCCACCCCGCAGGGTGTATGGCTACACCTTC. Its translation: CASSPPRRVYGYTF.

The chain carries TRBV4-1 and TRBJ2-3; D possibly matches TRBD1 or TRBD2 (6 bases each). With 1 base removed from V and 4 bases from J, the gap between germline ends came to 18 bases. Germline V gene lookup returns CDR1 MGHRA and CDR2 YSYEKL. The CDR3 extends over 17 amino acids. The CDR3 DNA is TGCGCCAGCAGCCAAGTGGGTAAGACTAGGGGGGCAGATACGCAGTATTTT. Its protein product is CASSQVGKTRGADTQYF.

This chain uses TRBV6-6 with TRBJ2-1; TRBD1 aligns across 12 bases. CDR3 size: 14 residues. The germline CDR1 and CDR2 sequences are MNHNY and SVGAGI (reference sequence). With V trimmed by 4 bases and J by 5 bases, 0 bases remained unmatched. The CDR3 loop reads CASSWDRGHNEQFF. The CDR3 bases are TGTGCCAGCAGTTGGGACAGGGGGCACAATGAGCAGTTCTTC.

This chain connects TRBV18 to TRBJ1-1; the D is unclear. The length of the CDR3 is 13 residues. The V gene's germline CDR1 is KGHSH and CDR2 LQKENI. V shed 2 bases and J shed 3 bases, with 7 bases lying between them. CDR3 loop: CASSPGQDTEAFF. The CDR3 DNA sequence: TGTGCCAGCTCACCAGGGCAAGACACTGAAGCTTTCTTT.

This clone was recorded once. The chain joins TRBV10-3 to TRBJ1-5, with a possible D match to TRBD1 (6 bases). CDR1 is ENHRY and CDR2 is SYGVKD in the germline V gene. V lost 0 bases, J lost 5 bases, and 11 bases lay in between. The CDR3 runs 15 residues. DNA of the CDR3: TGTGCCATCAGTGAGTCGAACACAGGGTATCAGCCCCAGCATTTT. Translated: CAISESNTGYQPQHF.

The chain has TRBV7-2 and TRBJ2-5; D ambiguous. V dropped 5 bases and J dropped 4 bases, with 14 bases sitting between them. The CDR3 sequence is 14 residues long. CDR1 is SGHTA, CDR2 FQGNSA, per germline. The CDR3 region is CASSPLVFTETQYF. CDR3 in DNA: TGTGCCAGCAGCCCCCTCGTTTTCACAGAGACCCAGTACTTC.

V is TRBV5-5 and J is TRBJ2-7; D gene unclear. This CDR3 contains 14 residues. V lost 1 base and J 0 bases, leaving 8 bases between the germline ends. CDR1 SGHKS and CDR2 YYEKEE come from the germline V gene (reference sequence). The DNA for the CDR3 is TGTGCCAGCAGCTTGACGGCCAACTCCTACGAGCAGTACTTC. Its protein product is CASSLTANSYEQYF. The full variable domain, its missing parts supplied by reference TRBV5-5 and TRBJ2-7, is DAGVTQSPTHLIKTRGQQVTLRCSPISGHKSVSWYQQVLGQGPQFIFQYYEKEERGRGNFPDRFSARQFPNYSSELNVNALLLGDSALYLCASSLTANSYEQYFGPGTRLTVT.

In this sample, this clone turned up once. V usage is TRBV5-4 and J usage is TRBJ2-7; 14 nucleotides match TRBD2. Germline V gene data show CDR1 as SGHNT and CDR2 as YYREEE (reference sequence). Trimming removed 4 bases from V and 8 bases from J; junction bases left unmatched: 8. The CDR3 sequence is 15 residues long. CDR3 sequence reads: CASSPPGLAGDKQYF. CDR3 DNA: TGTGCCAGCAGCCCCCCGGGACTAGCGGGGGACAAGCAGTACTTC.